The clone carrying this TCR beta chain turned up a few times. What it binds is not known. The source of the sample is a study of blood T cells in healthy people across ages. Findings and limits, study-wide: In older individuals, TCR beta diversity per million T cells was lower, falling roughly linearly with age.

It was with a sample-barcoded 5' primer and a J-beta primer mix that a second PCR of about 6 to 11 cycles was run. Each CDR3 protein gets one entry after TCRdb re-called the 5' RACE reads with MiXCR. This table holds roughly 860,000 distinct CDR3 sequences, approximately 67% found once. Total RNA was isolated from each sample in quantities of at least 6 micrograms. From germline, CDR1 is SGHTA and CDR2 FQGNSA. CDR3 length: 14 amino acids. The J gene is TRBJ2-4, the V gene TRBV7-2; 7 nucleotides line up with TRBD1. The end of the DNA aligns better with TRBJ2-7, so the J call may be wrong. Sequencing was carried out using blood. This TCR was sampled from a man younger than 40 in good health. The CDR3 DNA reads TGTGCCAGCAGCCTGCCGGGACAGCAAAACGAGCAGTACTTC. The encoded protein is CASSLPGQQNEQYF.